A single TCR beta chain is shown here with its context. Within the sample, other DNA sequences also encode this same CDR3. Original handling: Amplifying reference gene primers gave estimates of nucleated cell counts. The table came from immunoSEQ multiplex PCR; TCRdb's copy has only in-frame clones and leaves some out. V and J calls and clone size are given by that table; D and trimming were obtained from the DNA. This table holds about 130,000 clones, 80% to 90% found once. The sample originates from a study of blood T cell repertoires in COVID-19. Study details: Samples of COVID-19 (acute and convalescent) were obtained from the United States, Italy and Spain. T cells, B-cell-depleted T cells, or PBMCs provided the cDNA or gDNA that served as material.

The length of the CDR3 is 14 residues. Germline V gene lookup returns CDR1 MNHEY and CDR2 SVGAGI. After removal of 0 bases from V and 4 bases from J, the junction contained 2 bases not matched to a gene. Material: peripheral blood. This receptor was identified in a woman aged 55-70 years with acute or convalescent COVID-19. The V and J genes are TRBV6-5 and TRBJ1-2; TRBD1 matches at 7 bases. The CDR3 nucleotides are TGTGCCAGCAGTTACTCGGGACAGTCCTATGGCTACACCTTC. Translating gives CASSYSGQSYGYTF.